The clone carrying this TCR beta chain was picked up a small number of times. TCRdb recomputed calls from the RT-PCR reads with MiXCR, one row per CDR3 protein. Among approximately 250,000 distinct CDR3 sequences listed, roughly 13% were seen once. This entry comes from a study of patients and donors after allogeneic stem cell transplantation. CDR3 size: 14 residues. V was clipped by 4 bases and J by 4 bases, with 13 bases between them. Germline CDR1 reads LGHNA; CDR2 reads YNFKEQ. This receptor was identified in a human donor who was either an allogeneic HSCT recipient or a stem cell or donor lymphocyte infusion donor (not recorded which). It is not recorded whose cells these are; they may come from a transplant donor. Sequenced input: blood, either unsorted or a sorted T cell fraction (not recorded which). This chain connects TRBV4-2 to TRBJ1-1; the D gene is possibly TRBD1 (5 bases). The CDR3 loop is CASSPRVQGTEAFF. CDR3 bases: TGTGCCAGCAGCCCCAGGGTTCAGGGCACTGAAGCTTTCTTT.